The clone carrying this T cell receptor (beta chain) was picked up one time. Its matching antigen is unknown. Looked up from germline, CDR1 is SGHRS and CDR2 is YFSETQ. The V and J ends lost 0 bases and 4 bases respectively, with 11 bases between them. This CDR3 spans 14 amino acids. The data were taken from a study of cytomegalovirus exposure and HLA in healthy donors. Study observations and caveats: Researchers left out some V segments, among them TRBV6-2 and TRBV6-3, as indistinguishable.

The PCR employed 60 Vbeta primers together with 13 Jbeta primers. The table came from immunoSEQ multiplex PCR; TCRdb's copy has only in-frame clones and leaves some out. The table lists 150,000 to 200,000 clones, about 74% of them singletons, with 3.1% in the top ten. The sequencing sample was made of PBMCs. This clonotype originated in a male donor in good health and CMV-seronegative. The chain couples TRBV5-1 to TRBJ2-7; the D gene is possibly TRBD2 (6 bases). Here the CDR3 reads CASSLGQTRYEQYF. As DNA, the CDR3 is TGCGCCAGCAGCTTGGGGCAGACTAGGTACGAGCAGTACTTC.